Listed here are 9 T cell receptor beta chains from one sample, sequenced in a study of shared T cell receptors in the human thymus. Clones were read by immunoSEQ multiplex PCR, and TCRdb kept only the in-frame ones, dropping some. Of about 710,000 clones listed, about 89% are singletons. These sequences were also reported in another study, on human thymus T cells.

The sequencing sample was made of thymocytes. Receptors were obtained from a boy younger than two with a congenital heart defect.

The chain carries TRBV14 and TRBJ2-7; 10 bases match TRBD2. Germline CDR1 reads SGHDN; CDR2 reads FVKESK. Losses at the gene ends were 0 bases for V and 4 bases for J; bases not matched to a gene: 15. The CDR3 has 19 residues. DNA for the CDR3: TGTGCCAGCAGCCAAGAGCCAAAAGGTGAAGCGGGAGGGCCATACGAGCAGTACTTC. Protein sequence: CASSQEPKGEAGGPYEQYF.

To note about this clone: Other nucleotide sequences from this sample produce the same CDR3. The rearrangement uses TRBV27 and TRBJ1-2; a weak D match, TRBD1 (6 bases). The CDR3 totals 13 residues. V was pared by 8 bases and J by 3 bases, with 13 bases between. Germline lookup yields CDR1 MNHEY and CDR2 SMNVEV (reference sequence). Here the CDR3 reads CASSSGQHYGYTF. The CDR3 DNA reads TGTGCCAGCTCTTCCGGACAGCACTATGGCTACACCTTC.

This chain uses TRBV6-7 with TRBJ2-7; tentatively, D is TRBD2 (6 bases). TRBV6-7 has ORF status, its function being uncertain. The CDR3 is 15 amino acids. Trimming cost V 7 bases and J 3 bases, with 19 bases left between them. This CDR3 reads CASKDQGLFFYEQYF. Written as DNA, the CDR3 is TGTGCCAGCAAAGACCAGGGACTCTTCTTCTACGAGCAGTACTTC.

V is TRBV15 and J is TRBJ1-2; a possible D gene is TRBD1 (6 bases). This CDR3 has 15 residues. In germline, CDR1 is LNHNV, CDR2 YYDKDF (reference sequence). V shed 0 bases and J shed 5 bases, with 13 bases lying between them. In DNA form, the CDR3 reads TGTGCCACCAGCAGAGATCGCCAGGGGCTATATGGCTACACCTTC. It codes for CATSRDRQGLYGYTF.

This clone occurred a few times. The genes are TRBV6-5 and TRBJ2-7; a possible D gene is TRBD2 (6 bases). This CDR3 is 15 amino acids long. Germline V gene lookup returns CDR1 MNHEY and CDR2 SVGAGI. Between the trimmed V and J ends, which lost 6 bases and 2 bases, there was a span of 17 bases. This CDR3 is CASSGLRDGAYEQYF. The DNA for the CDR3 is TGTGCCAGCAGCGGACTAAGGGACGGAGCCTACGAGCAGTACTTC.

The chain has TRBV5-6 and TRBJ2-1; 12 bases agree with TRBD2. In germline, CDR1 is SGHDT, CDR2 YYEEEE. This CDR3 is built from 19 residues. The V and J ends lost 4 bases and 6 bases, in that order; junction bases with no gene match: 17. The CDR3 region has the DNA TGTGCCAGCAGCGCGTGGACTAGCGGGACCCTCCGGTCGGCCAATGAGCAGTTCTTC. Its protein is CASSAWTSGTLRSANEQFF.

The chain uses TRBV14 and TRBJ2-6, with D maybe TRBD1 (6 bases). The CDR3 runs to 17 residues. Germline lookup yields CDR1 SGHDN and CDR2 FVKESK. V was shortened by 4 bases and J by 2 bases, with 15 bases between the two germline ends. CDR3 DNA: TGTGCCAGCAGCCGTACCACCAGGGGAACTGGGGCCAACGTCCTGACTTTC. Protein product: CASSRTTRGTGANVLTF.

The V gene is TRBV5-1, the J gene TRBJ2-1; D not certain. Germline V gives CDR1 SGHRS, CDR2 YFSETQ. Trimming took 0 bases from V and 0 from J, leaving 10 bases between them. CDR3 size: 16 residues. The CDR3 DNA reads TGCGCCAGCAGCTTGGGTCGCTTTAGCTCCTACAATGAGCAGTTCTTC. Translated: CASSLGRFSSYNEQFF.

This clone occurred once. The V gene is TRBV27, the J gene TRBJ1-1; 7 nucleotides match TRBD1. The CDR3 has 14 amino acids. J lost 1 base, V lost 5 bases, and 4 bases had no gene match. CDR1 and CDR2 from the germline V gene are MNHEY and SMNVEV (reference sequence). CDR3 protein: CASSPTGENTEAFF. DNA for the CDR3: TGTGCCAGCAGTCCCACAGGGGAGAACACTGAAGCTTTCTTT.